This is a list of T cell receptor beta chains from one sample in a study of OX40 agonist ivuxolimab in advanced cancers. The data were produced by immunoSEQ multiplex PCR, yet TCRdb's version contains in-frame clones alone and is incomplete. The sample records under 100,000 clones, 85% being singletons. This material consisted of CD4+ or CD8+ T cells sorted from blood, taken in a trial of the OX40 agonist ivuxolimab. The receptor source for this set is an adult with an advanced solid tumor such as melanoma, head and neck, liver or kidney cancer. Both conserved end residues are part of each CDR3. The D gene is left open where the match is weak. Clone size is not always given. Where it is, it says once, few, many or a class for expanded clones.

j_call clone_size d_call v_call cdr3_nt cdr3_aa
TRBJ1-2 - TRBD1 TRBV6-1 TGTGCCAGCAGTGGGACAGGGTTAGATGGCTACACCTTC CASSGTGLDGYTF
TRBJ2-6 - - TRBV11-2 TGTGCCAGCAGCCCGGGTGTGGCCAACGTCCTGACTTTC CASSPGVANVLTF
TRBJ1-1 - - TRBV28 TGTGCCAGCAGTCAAATCAGGGACACTGAAGCTTTCTTT CASSQIRDTEAFF
TRBJ1-1 once - TRBV11-1 TGTGCCAGCAGCTTAGGCTGGAACACTGAAGCTTTCTTT CASSLGWNTEAFF
TRBJ2-3 - TRBD2 TRBV4-3 TGCGCCAGCAGCCAAGTCTCTAGCGGGGGGGTCAAGGATACGCAGTATTTT CASSQVSSGGVKDTQYF
TRBJ2-7 - TRBD1 TRBV6-6 TGTGCCAGCAGTTACTCGACAGGGGGCTACGAGCAGTACTTC CASSYSTGGYEQYF
TRBJ2-1 - TRBD1 TRBV2 TGTGCCAGCAGGACGGGACAGGGGGCGGGGAATGAGCAGTTCTTC CASRTGQGAGNEQFF
TRBJ1-1 few - TRBV19 TGTGCCAGTAGTCCCCTAGGGAACACTGAAGCTTTCTTT CASSPLGNTEAFF
TRBJ2-3 - TRBD2 TRBV13 TGTGCCAGCAGCTTTTCCACTAGCGGGGGGGTGGAGGATACGCAGTATTTT CASSFSTSGGVEDTQYF
TRBJ1-1 - - TRBV18 TGTGCCAGCTCACTTGGTGTTGCTGAAGCTTTCTTT CASSLGVAEAFF
TRBJ2-1 - - TRBV4-1 TGCGCCAGCAGCCAAGGCCGGGCGCGGAGCCGGCCTGAGCAGTTCTTC CASSQGRARSRPEQFF
TRBJ2-7 - TRBD1 TRBV5-4 TGTGCCAGCTCCATGGGACAGGGGGCCCTTAAAGGAGAGCAGTACTTC CASSMGQGALKGEQYF
TRBJ1-1 - TRBD1 TRBV4-2 TGTGCCACCACGACAGGGAGGAACACTGAAGCTTTCTTT CATTTGRNTEAFF
TRBJ1-1 - - TRBV28 TGTGCCAGCAGTTTACAACAGGAGAACACTGAAGCTTTCTTT CASSLQQENTEAFF
TRBJ1-2 - - TRBV11-1 TGTGCCAGCAGCCGCCAACCAGAATACTATGGCTACACCTTC CASSRQPEYYGYTF
TRBJ2-5 - - TRBV10-1 TGCGCCAGCAGCCCCGGAGGCTCGCCCGATAGGGAGACCCAGTACTTC CASSPGGSPDRETQYF
TRBJ2-1 - - TRBV5-1 TGCGCCAGCAGCTTGCGCAGGGTTGAATACAATGAGCAGTTCTTC CASSLRRVEYNEQFF
TRBJ1-4 few - TRBV28 TGTGCCAGCAGTTCTGACCTGGGGAGAGAAAAACTGTTTTTT CASSSDLGREKLFF
TRBJ2-1 - TRBD2 TRBV5-6 TGTGCCAGCAGCTTAGGGACTAGCGCCTACAATGAGCAGTTCTTC CASSLGTSAYNEQFF
TRBJ1-5 - - TRBV5-1 TGCGCCAGCAGCTTTTACCAACGGACCCTTTTACAGCCCCAGCATTTT CASSFYQRTLLQPQHF
TRBJ1-6 - - TRBV30 TGTGCCTGGGCAACAGGACCGAATTCACCCCTCCACTTT CAWATGPNSPLHF
TRBJ2-6 once - TRBV28 TGTGCCAGCAGTTTATCAAACTCTGGGGCCAACGTCCTGACTTTC CASSLSNSGANVLTF
TRBJ1-5 few - TRBV2 TGTGCCAGCAGTGAAGGAGCACAGGTTAGCAATCAGCCCCAGCATTTT CASSEGAQVSNQPQHF
TRBJ1-1 - - TRBV2 TGTGCCAGCAGGGGTGGAGCGTGGACTGAAGCTTTCTTT CASRGGAWTEAFF
TRBJ2-7 once - TRBV19 TGTGCCAGTAGTATAGTCGCCAGGGACTACGAGCAGTACTTC CASSIVARDYEQYF
TRBJ1-1 - - TRBV5-1 TGCGCCAGCAGCTTGGGACAGATCCGCACTGAAGCTTTCTTT CASSLGQIRTEAFF
TRBJ1-6 - - TRBV27 TGTGCCAGCAGTAGATCTAGCAATTCACCCCTCCACTTT CASSRSSNSPLHF
TRBJ1-1 - TRBD1 TRBV18 TGTGCCAGCTCACTTTACCGGACAGGGGAGACTGAAGCTTTCTTT CASSLYRTGETEAFF
TRBJ2-3 once - TRBV29-1 TGCAGCGTTGATAAGAGGACAGAGAGCACAGATACGCAGTATTTT CSVDKRTESTDTQYF
TRBJ1-1 - - TRBV4-1 TGCGCCAGCAGCGCCAGGGAGAACACTGAAGCTTTCTTT CASSARENTEAFF
TRBJ2-3 - TRBD2 TRBV27 TGTGCCACAACACCTACTAGCGGGGTGCCAGATACGCAGTATTTT CATTPTSGVPDTQYF
TRBJ1-1 - - TRBV9 TGTGCCAGCAGCGTATCCCCGAACACTGAAGCTTTCTTT CASSVSPNTEAFF
TRBJ1-5 - - TRBV30 TGTGCCTGGAGTCCAGACCGGGACCAGCCCCAGCATTTT CAWSPDRDQPQHF
TRBJ1-5 - - TRBV19 TGTGCCAGTAGTAAGTCAGGGGATCAGCCCCAGCATTTT CASSKSGDQPQHF
TRBJ1-2 - - TRBV7-2 TGTGCCAGCAGCCCTACAGGGATTCCTCAAGGCTACACCTTC CASSPTGIPQGYTF
TRBJ2-5 - TRBD1 TRBV6-1 TGTGCCAGCAGTGAAATTGGGGACAGGGAGACCCAGTACTTC CASSEIGDRETQYF
TRBJ1-6 - - TRBV28 TGTGCCAGCAGTCTAACCGGTTCACCCCTCCACTTT CASSLTGSPLHF
TRBJ2-1 - - TRBV9 TGTGCCAGCAGCGTCTCTGCCGGGGGTTCCGCCTCCAGTGAGCAGTTCTTC CASSVSAGGSASSEQFF
TRBJ2-5 once - TRBV29-1 TGCAGCGTTGAGGTGCACCAAGAGACCCAGTACTTC CSVEVHQETQYF
TRBJ1-4 - - TRBV7-8 TGTGCCAGCAGACCGCTCCGGGCGACAGGTTGGGAAAAACTGTTTTTT CASRPLRATGWEKLFF
TRBJ1-6 few - TRBV30 TGTGCCTGGATGGGGGACACGAGTTCACCCCTCCACTTT CAWMGDTSSPLHF